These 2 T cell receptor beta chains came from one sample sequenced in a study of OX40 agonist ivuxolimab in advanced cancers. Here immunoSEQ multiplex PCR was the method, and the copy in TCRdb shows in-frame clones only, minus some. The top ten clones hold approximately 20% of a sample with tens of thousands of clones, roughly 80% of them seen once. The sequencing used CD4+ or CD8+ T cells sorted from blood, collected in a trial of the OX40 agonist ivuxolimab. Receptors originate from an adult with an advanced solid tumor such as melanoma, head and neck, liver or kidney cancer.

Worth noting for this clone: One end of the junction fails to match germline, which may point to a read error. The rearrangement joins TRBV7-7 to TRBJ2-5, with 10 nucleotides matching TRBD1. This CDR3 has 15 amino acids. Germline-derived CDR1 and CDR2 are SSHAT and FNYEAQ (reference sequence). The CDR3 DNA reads TGTGCTAGCAGCCCTTGGGACAGGGGAAAAGAGACCCAGTACTTC. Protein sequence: CASSPWDRGKETQYF. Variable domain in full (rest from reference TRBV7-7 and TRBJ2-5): GAGVSQSPRYKVTKRGQDVTLRCDPISSHATLYWYQQALGQGPEFLTYFNYEAQPDKSGLPSDRFSAERPEGSISTLTIQRTEQRDSAMYRCASSPWDRGKETQYFGPGTRLLVL.

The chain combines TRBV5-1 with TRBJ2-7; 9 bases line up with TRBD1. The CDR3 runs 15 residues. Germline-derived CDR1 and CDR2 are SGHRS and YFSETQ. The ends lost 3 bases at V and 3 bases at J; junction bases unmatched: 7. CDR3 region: CASSSSGTGLYEQYF. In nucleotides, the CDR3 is TGCGCCAGCAGCTCTTCCGGGACAGGGCTCTACGAGCAGTACTTC. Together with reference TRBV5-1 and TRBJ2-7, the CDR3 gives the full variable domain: KAGVTQTPRYLIKTRGQQVTLSCSPISGHRSVSWYQQTPGQGLQFLFEYFSETQRNKGNFPGRFSGRQFSNSRSEMNVSTLELGDSALYLCASSSSGTGLYEQYFGPGTRLTVT.